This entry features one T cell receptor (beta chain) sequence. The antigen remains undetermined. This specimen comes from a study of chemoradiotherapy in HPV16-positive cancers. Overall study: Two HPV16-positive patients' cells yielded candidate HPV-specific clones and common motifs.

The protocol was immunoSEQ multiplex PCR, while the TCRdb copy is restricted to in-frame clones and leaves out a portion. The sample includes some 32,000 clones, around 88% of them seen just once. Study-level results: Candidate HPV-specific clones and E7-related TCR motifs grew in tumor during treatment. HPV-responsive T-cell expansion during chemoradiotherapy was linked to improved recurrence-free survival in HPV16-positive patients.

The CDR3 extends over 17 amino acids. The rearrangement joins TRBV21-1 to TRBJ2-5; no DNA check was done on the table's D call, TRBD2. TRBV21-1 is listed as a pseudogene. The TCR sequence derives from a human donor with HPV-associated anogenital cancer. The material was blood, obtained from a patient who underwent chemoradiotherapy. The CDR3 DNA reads TGTGCCAGCAGCATTCGGGCGGGGGGTCGGATCGGCGAGACCCAGTACTTC. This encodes CASSIRAGGRIGETQYF.